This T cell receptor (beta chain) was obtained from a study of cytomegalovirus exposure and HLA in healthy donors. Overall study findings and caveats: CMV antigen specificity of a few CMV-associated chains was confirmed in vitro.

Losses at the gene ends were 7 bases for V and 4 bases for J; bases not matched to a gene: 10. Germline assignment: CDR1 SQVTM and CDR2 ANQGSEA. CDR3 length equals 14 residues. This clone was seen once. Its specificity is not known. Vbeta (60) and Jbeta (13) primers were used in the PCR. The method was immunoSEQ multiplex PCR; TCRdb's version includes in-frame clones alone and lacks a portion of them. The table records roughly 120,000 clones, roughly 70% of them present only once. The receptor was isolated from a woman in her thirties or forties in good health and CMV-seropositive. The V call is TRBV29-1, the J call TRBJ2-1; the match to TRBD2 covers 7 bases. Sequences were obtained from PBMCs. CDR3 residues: CSGKMGLPYNEQFF. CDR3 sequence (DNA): TGCAGCGGGAAAATGGGACTACCTTACAATGAGCAGTTCTTC.